The 10 T cell receptor beta chains below were found in one sample sequenced in a study of cytomegalovirus exposure and HLA in healthy donors. Primers: 60 Vbeta forward and 13 Jbeta reverse. Libraries were prepared by immunoSEQ multiplex PCR; TCRdb keeps only in-frame clonotypes and omits some of them. The top ten hold 1.4% of the sample, which has some 150,000 clones, 78% seen once. Sequenced sample: PBMCs. The receptor set was obtained from a male donor in good health and CMV-seronegative.

As concerns this clone: The limits of the CDR3 on the DNA are not certain, so only TCRdb's listed CDR3 is given. The rearrangement joins TRBV6-6 to TRBJ2-2; the DNA was not compared with TRBD2, the D call given in the table. The CDR3 has 14 residues if both end residues are counted. Germline values: CDR1 MNHNY, CDR2 SVGAGI (reference sequence). This chain's CDR3 is CASSSLAGGTSCFF.

The rearrangement uses TRBV7-6 and TRBJ2-5, with TRBD2 as a possible D gene (6 bases). Germline V lookup: CDR1 SGHVS, CDR2 FNYEAQ. Trimming shortened V by 5 bases and J by 2 bases, and 18 bases separated the two germline ends. This CDR3 comprises 16 residues. CDR3 sequence reads: CASSDRGSGIQETQYF. In DNA, the CDR3 is TGTGCCAGCAGCGACCGGGGTAGCGGAATACAAGAGACCCAGTACTTC.

This clone was observed once. The chain is built from TRBV12-2 and TRBJ1-4; the table's D call, TRBD1, has no DNA check behind it. TRBV12-2 is assigned pseudogene status. CDR3 length: 16 amino acids. The DNA for the CDR3 is TGTGCAAGTCGCCCGACCCGGGACAGTGTGAATGAAAAACTGTTTTTT. Translation gives CASRPTRDSVNEKLFF.

The rearrangement uses TRBV7-2 and TRBJ2-1; TRBD2 aligns across 8 bases. J lost 9 bases, V lost 5 bases, and 9 bases had no gene match. The CDR3 is 14 amino acids. The germline V gene encodes CDR1 SGHTA and CDR2 FQGNSA. Written as DNA, the CDR3 is TGTGCCAGCAGCCCAGCGGGAGATTACGGTGAGCAGTTCTTC. Translated: CASSPAGDYGEQFF.

This clone was counted a single time. The chain recombines TRBV7-2 with TRBJ2-2, with D possibly being TRBD2 (5 bases). The CDR3 totals 15 residues. Per the germline V gene, CDR1 is SGHTA and CDR2 is FQGNSA. V gave up 1 base and J gave up 4 bases, with 10 bases separating them. The CDR3 DNA is TGTGCCAGCAGCTTAGTTTTAGGGAGCACCGGGGAGCTGTTTTTT. It specifies CASSLVLGSTGELFF.

This chain connects TRBV18 to TRBJ2-5; TRBD2 matches at 8 bases. CDR1 is KGHSH, CDR2 LQKENI, per germline. V dropped 6 bases and J dropped 2; count of bases not matched to a gene: 8. The CDR3 is 15 residues long. This CDR3 reads CASSPNSGTQETQYF. The CDR3 nucleotides read TGTGCCAGCTCGCCTAATAGCGGGACACAAGAGACCCAGTACTTC.

The chain links TRBV29-1 to TRBJ2-4; 9 nucleotides line up with TRBD1. J lost 0 bases, V lost 3 bases, and 3 bases had no gene match. Looked up from germline, CDR1 is SQVTM and CDR2 is ANQGSEA. There are 15 residues in the CDR3. In DNA form, the CDR3 reads TGCAGCGTTGAGCCGACAGGGGGAGCCAAAAACATTCAGTACTTC. As protein: CSVEPTGGAKNIQYF.

The rearrangement links TRBV29-1 to TRBJ1-1; no clear D. Germline CDR1 SQVTM, CDR2 ANQGSEA. V was trimmed by 4 bases and J by 5 bases, leaving 8 bases between them. The CDR3 spans 11 residues. This CDR3 is CSVVLGTEAFF. Written as DNA, the CDR3 is TGCAGCGTTGTACTCGGGACTGAAGCTTTCTTT.

The rearrangement uses TRBV6-5 and TRBJ2-7; 7 bases are shared with TRBD1. The V segment lost 6 bases and the J segment 4 bases; nucleotides outside the gene matches: 3. This CDR3 is built from 12 residues. Germline lookup yields CDR1 MNHEY and CDR2 SVGAGI. In DNA form, the CDR3 reads TGTGCCAGCAGACACAGGGGATACGAGCAGTACTTC. It yields the protein CASRHRGYEQYF.

The chain is built from TRBV7-3 and TRBJ1-6, with a weak D call TRBD1 (5 bases). The V end was cut by 2 bases, the J end by 3 bases, with 8 bases between. The germline gives CDR1 SGHTA, CDR2 FQGTGA. This CDR3 has 15 residues. The CDR3 region is CASSLVGGYNSPLHF. CDR3 DNA sequence: TGTGCCAGCAGCTTAGTCGGGGGCTATAATTCACCCCTCCACTTT.